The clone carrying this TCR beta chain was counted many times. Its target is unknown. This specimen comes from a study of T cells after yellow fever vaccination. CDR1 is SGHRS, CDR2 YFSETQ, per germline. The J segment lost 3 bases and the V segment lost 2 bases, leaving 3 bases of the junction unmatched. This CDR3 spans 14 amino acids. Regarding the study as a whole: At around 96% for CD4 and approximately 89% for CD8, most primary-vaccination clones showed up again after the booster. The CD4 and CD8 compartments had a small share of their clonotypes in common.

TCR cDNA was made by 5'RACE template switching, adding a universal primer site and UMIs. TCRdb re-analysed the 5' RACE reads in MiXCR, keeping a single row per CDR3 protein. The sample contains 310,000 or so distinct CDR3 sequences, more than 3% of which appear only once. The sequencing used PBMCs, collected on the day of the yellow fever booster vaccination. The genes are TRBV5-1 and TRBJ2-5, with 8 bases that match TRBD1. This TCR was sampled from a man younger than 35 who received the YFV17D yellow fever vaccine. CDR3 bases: TGCGCCAGCAGCTTACAGGGGGGAGAAGAGACCCAGTACTTC. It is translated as CASSLQGGEETQYF.